These 21 T cell receptor beta chains were all obtained from the same sample, sequenced in a study of T-cell memory formation after mild COVID-19. TCRdb processed the 5' RACE reads anew with MiXCR; each CDR3 protein has one entry. The sample records approximately 250,000 distinct CDR3 sequences, 16% being singletons. Material for sequencing was PBMCs or a T cell subset sorted from them (not recorded which). The source is a man between 18 and 29 years old who had mild COVID-19 (a few samples of this study predate the infection). Cell type and time point are not known.

This rearrangement joins TRBV29-1 to TRBJ2-2; D may be TRBD2 (6 bases). V dropped 7 bases and J dropped 4 bases, with 13 bases sitting between them. From germline, CDR1 is SQVTM and CDR2 ANQGSEA. The CDR3 length is 13 residues. The CDR3 reads CSATSGGTGELFF. CDR3 coding DNA: TGCAGCGCTACGTCCGGGGGCACCGGGGAGCTGTTTTTT.

This clonotype was detected ten times or more. V usage is TRBV27 and J usage is TRBJ2-3; TRBD1 might be the D (6 bases). V lost 2 bases and J 4 bases, leaving 16 bases between the germline ends. Germline CDR1 reads MNHEY; CDR2 reads SMNVEV (reference sequence). CDR3 length: 16 amino acids. CDR3 nucleotide sequence: TGTGCCAGCAGTTTAGCGGCTCTACCAGGGGCAGATACGCAGTATTTT. Its translation: CASSLAALPGADTQYF.

CDR3 region: CASSQEGGTAETQYF. The CDR3 DNA sequence: TGCGCCAGCAGCCAAGAAGGGGGGACCGCGGAGACCCAGTACTTC. V gene TRBV4-3 combines with J gene TRBJ2-5, with D perhaps matching TRBD1 or TRBD2 (6 bases each). Trimming cost V 0 bases and J 5 bases, with 13 bases left between them. The CDR3 is made up of 15 amino acids. The germline V gene has CDR1 LGHNA and CDR2 YSLEER.

This clonotype was observed a handful of times. The gene calls are TRBV7-9 and TRBJ2-1, with TRBD1 matching over 7 bases. The CDR3 runs to 15 residues. The junction had 5 bases not matched to a gene; V was cut back by 6 bases and J by 0 bases. CDR1 and CDR2 (germline): SEHNR, FQNEAQ (reference sequence). The CDR3 bases are TGTGCCAGCAGTGATGGGACAGCCTCCTACAATGAGCAGTTCTTC. Translated: CASSDGTASYNEQFF.

This clonotype has a handful of counts. The J gene is TRBJ1-2, the V gene TRBV4-3; no firm D call. This CDR3 spans 17 amino acids. The V end lost 0 bases, the J end lost 3 bases, and 17 bases lay between the germline ends. From germline, CDR1 is LGHNA and CDR2 YSLEER. In DNA form, the CDR3 reads TGCGCCAGCAGCCAAGATCTGTCGCCCCGAACAGACTATGGCTACACCTTC. Amino acids: CASSQDLSPRTDYGYTF.

Here the CDR3 DNA reads TGCGCCAGCAGCCCTGGGACAGAGCGTTCCACAGATACGCAGTATTTT. Protein product: CASSPGTERSTDTQYF. V and J are TRBV4-3 and TRBJ2-3; 7 bases align to TRBD1. CDR3 length: 16 amino acids. Germline lookup yields CDR1 LGHNA and CDR2 YSLEER. The V and J ends lost 4 bases and 2 bases, in that order; junction bases with no gene match: 9.

The V gene is TRBV19, the J gene TRBJ2-3; the match to TRBD2 covers 15 bases. With 5 bases clipped from V and 4 bases from J, the junction kept 13 bases outside the gene matches. Per germline, CDR1 LNHDA and CDR2 SQIVND (reference sequence). The CDR3 loop spans 19 amino acids. CDR3 in DNA: TGTGCCAGTAGTTTCCGGACTAGCGGGGGGGCCATGAGGCCAGATACGCAGTATTTT. Its protein is CASSFRTSGGAMRPDTQYF.

This clonotype appeared a few times. The chain uses TRBV7-9 and TRBJ2-3, with 9 bases lining up with TRBD1. J was trimmed by 6 bases and V by 2 bases; bases with no gene match: 6. Germline V gives CDR1 SEHNR, CDR2 FQNEAQ (reference sequence). The length of the CDR3 is 15 residues. The CDR3, as DNA: TGTGCCAGCAGCTTAAGGACAGGGGAGTTGGATACGCAGTATTTT. The encoded protein is CASSLRTGELDTQYF.

In its sample, this clonotype was seen a few times. The chain recombines TRBV6-2 or TRBV6-3 with TRBJ2-7, with 12 bases lining up with TRBD2. Germline lookup yields CDR1 MNHEY and CDR2 SVGEGT. CDR3 length equals 20 residues. Germline trimming cut 1 base from V and 3 bases from J; bases unmatched to any gene: 16. The CDR3 nucleotides read TGTGCCAGCAGTTACTATCGCCGGACTAGCGGGGCCCACAATAACTACGAGCAGTACTTC. Amino acid sequence: CASSYYRRTSGAHNNYEQYF.

Ten or more counts support this clonotype. The rearrangement links TRBV5-1 to TRBJ2-2; TRBD1 matches 7 bases. Germline assignment: CDR1 SGHRS and CDR2 YFSETQ. The CDR3 loop spans 15 amino acids. J was trimmed by 2 bases and V by 3 bases; bases with no gene match: 4. CDR3 coding DNA: TGCGCCAGCAGCTCCTGGGACAGCAACACCGGGGAGCTGTTTTTT. Encoded protein: CASSSWDSNTGELFF. Drawing the rest from reference TRBV5-1 and TRBJ2-2, the complete variable domain is KAGVTQTPRYLIKTRGQQVTLSCSPISGHRSVSWYQQTPGQGLQFLFEYFSETQRNKGNFPGRFSGRQFSNSRSEMNVSTLELGDSALYLCASSSWDSNTGELFFGEGSRLTVL.

This clonotype was counted a few times. The chain couples TRBV7-6 to TRBJ2-7, with 7 bases that match TRBD2. Germline values: CDR1 SGHVS, CDR2 FNYEAQ. With 4 bases clipped from V and 6 bases from J, the junction kept 3 bases outside the gene matches. The CDR3 has 12 residues. The CDR3 DNA is TGTGCCAGCAGCTGGGGAGGGGTCGAGCAGTACTTC. Its translation: CASSWGGVEQYF.

This clonotype occurred a few times. This rearrangement joins TRBV4-1 to TRBJ2-7, with 7 bases that match TRBD1. This CDR3 spans 17 amino acids. Germline lookup yields CDR1 MGHRA and CDR2 YSYEKL. With 0 bases clipped from V and 1 base from J, the junction kept 9 bases outside the gene matches. The CDR3 loop reads CASSQDSNPGGSYEQYV. As DNA, the CDR3 is TGCGCCAGCAGCCAAGACTCGAACCCAGGGGGATCCTACGAGCAGTACGTC.

The chain links TRBV12-3 or TRBV12-4 to TRBJ2-3; 8 bases map to TRBD2. Trimming took 5 bases from V and 2 from J; bases not matched to a gene: 9. CDR3 length: 16 amino acids. In DNA form, the CDR3 reads TGTGCCAGCAGTCCTACTAGCGGAGGGTTCACAGATACGCAGTATTTT. This gives the protein CASSPTSGGFTDTQYF.

The V gene is TRBV19, the J gene TRBJ2-5; possible D gene TRBD2, 6 bases. Germline CDR1 is LNHDA and CDR2 is SQIVND (reference sequence). This CDR3 is built from 15 residues. V dropped 7 bases and J dropped 1 base, with 16 bases sitting between them. For the CDR3, the DNA is TGTGCCAGTAAAGATGGAGGAGGGATCCAAGAGACCCAGTACTTC. This sequence encodes CASKDGGGIQETQYF. Supplemented by reference TRBV19 and TRBJ2-5, the full variable domain reads DGGITQSPKYLFRKEGQNVTLSCEQNLNHDAMYWYRQDPGQGLRLIYYSQIVNDFQKGDIAEGYSVSREKKESFPLTVTSAQKNPTAFYLCASKDGGGIQETQYFGPGTRLLVL.

In DNA, the CDR3 is TGTGCCAGCGGCCAGGGACTAGTTTCTGGCATTCAGTACTTC. Translating gives CASGQGLVSGIQYF. V is TRBV12-3 or TRBV12-4 and J is TRBJ2-4; TRBD2 agrees at 8 bases. The CDR3 runs 14 residues. The V and J ends lost 8 bases and 9 bases, in that order; junction bases with no gene match: 12.

The V call is TRBV5-4, the J call TRBJ2-7; a possible D gene is TRBD1 (6 bases). The CDR3 consists of 11 residues. The V end was cut by 9 bases, the J end by 2 bases, with 9 bases between. The germline V gene encodes CDR1 SGHNT and CDR2 YYREEE (reference sequence). The CDR3 nucleotides read TGTGCCACACAGGGCCCCTACGAGCAGTACGTC. Protein: CATQGPYEQYV.

The genes are TRBV14 and TRBJ1-2; TRBD1 matches 11 bases. Germline loops: CDR1 SGHDN, CDR2 FVKESK. The CDR3 spans 16 residues. The junction had 13 bases not matched to a gene; V was cut back by 5 bases and J by 8 bases. The CDR3 loop reads CASSERTGGWSSGYTF. The CDR3 DNA reads TGTGCCAGCAGCGAACGGACAGGGGGCTGGTCGTCGGGCTACACCTTC.

V usage is TRBV11-2 and J usage is TRBJ2-7; 8 positions match TRBD1. The germline V gene encodes CDR1 SGHAT and CDR2 FQNNGV. Unmatched junction bases numbered 5, after V lost 4 bases and J lost 3 bases. The CDR3 is 14 amino acids. CDR3 in amino acids: CASSSGQVYYEQYV. As DNA, the CDR3 is TGTGCCAGCAGCTCGGGACAGGTTTACTACGAGCAGTACGTC.

V and J are TRBV6-1 and TRBJ2-4; D may be TRBD1 (5 bases). Germline values: CDR1 MNHNS, CDR2 SASEGT. V lost 0 bases and J lost 6, with 6 bases in between. This CDR3 has 13 amino acids. CDR3 amino acids: CASSEAQGNIQYF. The CDR3 region has the DNA TGTGCCAGCAGTGAAGCGCAGGGAAACATTCAGTACTTC.

This rearrangement joins TRBV2 to TRBJ1-2; D may be TRBD1 (5 bases). Trimming removed 6 bases from V and 2 bases from J, with 19 bases in between. In germline, CDR1 is SNHLY, CDR2 FYNNEI. CDR3 length: 16 amino acids. The CDR3, as DNA: TGTGCCAGCAGAGTCCGCGGAGGGGCATCCAACTATGGCTACACCTTC. Its protein product is CASRVRGGASNYGYTF. Variable domain in full (rest from reference TRBV2 and TRBJ1-2): EPEVTQTPSHQVTQMGQEVILRCVPISNHLYFYWYRQILGQKVEFLVSFYNNEISEKSEIFDDQFSVERPDGSNFTLKIRSTKLEDSAMYFCASRVRGGASNYGYTFGSGTRLTVV.

This clonotype has ten or more counts. The chain employs TRBV2 and TRBJ2-1, with a weak D call TRBD2 (7 bases). Trimming pared 2 bases from V and 3 bases from J, leaving 11 bases between. Germline assignment: CDR1 SNHLY and CDR2 FYNNEI. The CDR3 length is 15 residues. CDR3 in DNA: TGTGCCAGCAGTGAAAGGGGGGGCCTCTACAATGAGCAGTTCTTC. It codes for CASSERGGLYNEQFF.